This TCR beta chain derives from a study of chemoradiotherapy in HPV16-positive cancers. Regarding the study as a whole: The functional HPV-specific definition rests on just a couple of HPV16-positive patients. Candidate HPV-specific clones and E7-related TCR motifs grew in tumor during treatment. In HPV16-positive patients, HPV-responsive T-cell expansion tracked better recurrence-free survival.

Repertoires were sampled repeatedly during chemoradiotherapy. Trimming stripped 4 bases from V and 1 base from J, with 18 bases between. The CDR3 spans 16 residues. Germline loops: CDR1 SGHRS, CDR2 YFSETQ. As for this clone: Its antigen is as yet unknown.

Produced via immunoSEQ multiplex PCR; TCRdb's table is partial and in-frame only. The sample yields approximately 23,000 clones, over 60% seen once. This clonotype originated in a human donor with HPV-associated anogenital cancer. The chain joins TRBV5-1 to TRBJ2-7; D uncertain. The biological material was taken from a patient who underwent chemoradiotherapy. The CDR3 sequence: CASSPISMSGSYEQYF. The CDR3 DNA follows: TGCGCCAGCAGCCCTATATCGATGTCGGGTTCCTACGAGCAGTACTTC.